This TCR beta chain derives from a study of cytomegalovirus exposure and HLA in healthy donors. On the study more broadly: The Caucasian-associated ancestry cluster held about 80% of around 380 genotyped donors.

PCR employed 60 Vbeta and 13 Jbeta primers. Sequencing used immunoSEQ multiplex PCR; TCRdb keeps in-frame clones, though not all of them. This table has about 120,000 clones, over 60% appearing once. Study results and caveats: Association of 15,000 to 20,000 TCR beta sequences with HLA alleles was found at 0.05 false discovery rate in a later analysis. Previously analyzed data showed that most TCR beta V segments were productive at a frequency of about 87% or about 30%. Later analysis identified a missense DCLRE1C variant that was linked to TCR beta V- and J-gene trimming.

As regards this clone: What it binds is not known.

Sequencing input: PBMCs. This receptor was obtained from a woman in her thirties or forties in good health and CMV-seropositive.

CDR3 region: CASSVAWQGETQYF. As DNA, the CDR3 is TGTGCCAGCAGCGTAGCGTGGCAGGGAGAGACCCAGTACTTC. The chain is built from TRBV9 and TRBJ2-5, with D perhaps matching TRBD1 (5 bases). V shed 0 bases and J shed 4 bases, with 10 bases lying between them. Germline V CDR1 and CDR2: SGDLS, YYNGEE. This CDR3 spans 14 amino acids.